This T cell receptor (beta chain) was documented in a study of circulating and synovial CD4+ cells in juvenile arthritis. The study's findings and limits: Traditional Vbeta family usage analysis missed the pathogenic-like versus bulk difference. Compared with bulk blood, circulating pathogenic-like lymphocytes shared substantially more CDR3 sequences with synovial T cells.

Sequencing used immunoSEQ multiplex PCR; TCRdb keeps in-frame clones, though not all of them. In the table there are approximately 16,000 clones, approximately 89% of which are singletons. This clone has only one observation. Its antigen is as yet unknown. Germline V CDR1 and CDR2: SGHTA, FQGNSA. This CDR3 has 14 residues. Between the trimmed V and J ends, which lost 1 base and 9 bases, there was a span of 13 bases. Material: CD4+ T cells from blood. The TCR was taken from a human donor with juvenile idiopathic arthritis. This rearrangement joins TRBV7-2 to TRBJ2-1, with TRBD1 as a possible D gene (6 bases). This CDR3 is CASSLGGTKAEQFF. CDR3 sequence (DNA): TGTGCCAGCAGCTTAGGAGGGACAAAGGCTGAGCAGTTCTTC. Based on the CDR3 plus reference TRBV7-2 and TRBJ2-1, the full variable domain is GAGVSQSPSNKVTEKGKDVELRCDPISGHTALYWYRQSLGQGLEFLIYFQGNSAPDKSGLPSDRFSAERTGGSVSTLTIQRTQQEDSAVYLCASSLGGTKAEQFFGPGTRLTVL.